This T cell receptor beta chain emerged from a study of T cell repertoires in cytomegalovirus infection. This clonotype was counted a few times. MiXCR, run by TCRdb on the reads, gives a single entry per CDR3 protein. The sample includes roughly 640,000 distinct CDR3 sequences, 24% of them seen just once. CDR3 size: 15 residues. The V gene lost 6 bases and the J gene lost 6 bases, with 20 bases spanning the gap. The chain combines TRBV12-3 or TRBV12-4 with TRBJ1-2; no firm D call. This sequence was found in a human donor in good health (CMV status not recorded). Some clones in this sample may be carry-over from other donors' samples. The source material was CD8+ T cells from PBMCs. The CDR3 here is CASRAKAPPLNGYTF. The CDR3, as DNA: TGTGCCAGCAGGGCGAAGGCACCTCCATTGAATGGCTACACCTTC.